This entry lists 3 T cell receptor beta chains sequenced from one sample in a study of T cells after yellow fever vaccination. TCRdb reprocessed the 5' RACE reads with MiXCR, giving one entry per CDR3 protein. The table includes 200,000 to 300,000 distinct CDR3 sequences, roughly 6.8% detected once. The specimen was CD4+ T cells sorted from PBMCs, collected on the day of the yellow fever booster vaccination. These TCRs come from a man aged 30 to 39 who received the YFV17D yellow fever vaccine.

The chain joins TRBV6-5 to TRBJ2-7, with 10 bases that match TRBD2. With V trimmed by 7 bases and J by 4 bases, 10 bases remained unmatched. This CDR3 comprises 15 residues. Germline CDR1 is MNHEY and CDR2 is SVGAGI. The CDR3: CASNPLAGVQYEQYF. The CDR3, as DNA: TGTGCCAGCAATCCCCTAGCGGGAGTTCAGTACGAGCAGTACTTC.

This clonotype appeared a few times. This chain links TRBV5-1 with TRBJ2-7; D is perhaps TRBD1 or TRBD2 (5 bases each). From germline, CDR1 is SGHRS and CDR2 YFSETQ. The V gene lost 0 bases and the J gene lost 4 bases, with 14 bases spanning the gap. The CDR3 covers 15 residues. The CDR3 DNA follows: TGCGCCAGCAGCTTGGCCGGGACGAGTATTTACGAGCAGTACTTC. Its translation is CASSLAGTSIYEQYF. The variable domain in full, completed from reference TRBV5-1 and TRBJ2-7, reads KAGVTQTPRYLIKTRGQQVTLSCSPISGHRSVSWYQQTPGQGLQFLFEYFSETQRNKGNFPGRFSGRQFSNSRSEMNVSTLELGDSALYLCASSLAGTSIYEQYFGPGTRLTVT.

On this clonotype: This may stem from a read error, because a much larger clone lies one nucleotide away. The V call is TRBV7-6, the J call TRBJ2-7; maybe TRBD2 (5 bases). CDR1 and CDR2 (germline): SGHVS, FNYEAQ. V lost 5 bases, J lost 6 bases, and 17 bases lay in between. The CDR3 consists of 14 residues. The CDR3 DNA sequence: TGTGCCAGCAGCCTTAGACGGGGAGTAGGCGAGCAGTACTTC. This gives the protein CASSLRRGVGEQYF.